This passage covers 19 T cell receptor beta chains from one sample sequenced in a study of blood T cell repertoires in COVID-19. Libraries were prepared by immunoSEQ multiplex PCR; TCRdb keeps only in-frame clonotypes and omits some of them. This table holds 360,000 or so clones, around nine tenths found once. Source material: PBMCs or T cells enriched from blood (not recorded which). The origin of the receptors is a woman younger than 45 who had been exposed to COVID-19.

The rearrangement joins TRBV6-5 to TRBJ2-7, with D possibly being TRBD2 (6 bases). Trimming stripped 8 bases from V and 2 bases from J, with 16 bases between. This CDR3 has 14 residues. Germline CDR1 reads MNHEY; CDR2 reads SVGAGI. CDR3 sequence (DNA): TGTGCCAGCTCGTCCCGGGACTTAACCTACGAGCAGTACTTC. Residues: CASSSRDLTYEQYF.

CDR3 DNA: TGTGCCAGCAGTTTAGGTCTCCGCAATGAGCAGTTCTTC. It specifies CASSLGLRNEQFF. The chain has TRBV12-3 or TRBV12-4 and TRBJ2-1; no reliable D call. This CDR3 comprises 13 residues. Between the trimmed V and J ends, which lost 1 base and 6 bases, there was a span of 7 bases.

The rearrangement uses TRBV12-3 or TRBV12-4 and TRBJ2-5; D ambiguous. The V and J ends lost 6 bases and 7 bases respectively, with 15 bases between them. The CDR3 covers 13 residues. CDR3 bases: TGTGCCAGCAGCCCGATTGAAGTCGGGACCCAGTACTTC. Its translation: CASSPIEVGTQYF.

This clone was seen a few times. The J gene is TRBJ2-7, the V gene TRBV2; no firm D call. This CDR3 comprises 11 residues. Trimming took off 10 bases at V and 1 base at J, with 8 bases between the two ends. The V gene's germline CDR1 is SNHLY and CDR2 FYNNEI. The CDR3 is CATLLSYEQYF. The CDR3 DNA sequence: TGTGCCACCCTTCTTTCCTACGAGCAGTACTTC.

This chain links TRBV28 with TRBJ1-5, with no clear D. Germline V gives CDR1 MDHEN, CDR2 SYDVKM. Trimming removed 6 bases from V and 7 bases from J, with 25 bases in between. This CDR3 comprises 17 residues. The CDR3 region has the DNA TGTGCCAGCAGGTCCCCGGAGTGGCGACCCATCTTCCAGCCCCAGCATTTT. It specifies CASRSPEWRPIFQPQHF.

The V gene is TRBV9, the J gene TRBJ2-5; 8 positions agree with TRBD1. The CDR3 spans 15 residues. The V segment lost 2 bases and the J segment 5 bases; nucleotides outside the gene matches: 8. CDR1 and CDR2 from the germline V gene are SGDLS and YYNGEE. The CDR3 coding sequence is TGTGCCAGCAGCGTGGAGACAGGGGTTAGGGAGACCCAGTACTTC. Encoded protein: CASSVETGVRETQYF. The whole variable domain, remainder taken from reference TRBV9 and TRBJ2-5, is DSGVTQTPKHLITATGQRVTLRCSPRSGDLSVYWYQQSLDQGLQFLIQYYNGEERAKGNILERFSAQQFPDLHSELNLSSLELGDSALYFCASSVETGVRETQYFGPGTRLLVL.

This clone was seen only a few times. The genes are TRBV11-2 and TRBJ2-7, with 10 bases fitting TRBD2. With 0 bases clipped from V and 3 bases from J, the junction kept 17 bases outside the gene matches. This CDR3 comprises 20 residues. Germline V CDR1 and CDR2: SGHAT, FQNNGV. CDR3 sequence (DNA): TGTGCCAGCAGCTTAGAATTTGGAGGTCTAGCGGGAGTAGTCCGCTACGAGCAGTACTTC. It codes for CASSLEFGGLAGVVRYEQYF.

V and J are TRBV15 and TRBJ2-1, with a weak D call TRBD2 (6 bases). Germline CDR1 and CDR2: LNHNV and YYDKDF (reference sequence). The V gene lost 3 bases and the J gene lost 4 bases, with 10 bases spanning the gap. This CDR3 contains 14 residues. Written as DNA, the CDR3 is TGTGCCACCAGCAGCCGGGACTCATACAATGAGCAGTTCTTC. Its protein product is CATSSRDSYNEQFF.

The rearrangement links TRBV5-1 to TRBJ1-2; possible D gene TRBD1, 6 bases. This CDR3 contains 17 residues. From germline, CDR1 is SGHRS and CDR2 YFSETQ. Trimming left V 0 bases short and J 4 bases short, with 19 bases between. In DNA form, the CDR3 reads TGCGCCAGCAGCTTGGAGAGGGGCAGGGACATTTTCTATGGCTACACCTTC. It encodes CASSLERGRDIFYGYTF.

This rearrangement joins TRBV15 to TRBJ2-1; weak D call: TRBD2 (5 bases). CDR3 size: 11 residues. The germline gives CDR1 LNHNV, CDR2 YYDKDF (reference sequence). With 7 bases removed from V and 7 bases from J, the gap between germline ends came to 8 bases. The CDR3 region has the DNA TGTGCCACCACCCAGCGGAATGAGCAGTTCTTC. It yields the protein CATTQRNEQFF.

The V and J genes are TRBV7-2 and TRBJ1-3; maybe TRBD1 (5 bases). CDR1 is SGHTA, CDR2 FQGNSA, per germline. The CDR3 totals 16 residues. The germline V and J ends were trimmed by 1 base and 2 bases, with 12 bases remaining between them. CDR3 sequence: CASSLVLKGTGNTIYF. CDR3 DNA sequence: TGTGCCAGCAGCTTAGTCCTAAAGGGGACTGGAAACACCATATATTTT.

This clone occurred once. The CDR3 protein is CASSYTAGVHEQFF. The CDR3 coding sequence is TGTGCCAGCAGTTATACGGCGGGAGTTCATGAGCAGTTCTTC. The rearrangement joins TRBV6-5 to TRBJ2-1, with 7 positions matching TRBD2. With V trimmed by 3 bases and J by 8 bases, 7 bases remained unmatched. In germline, CDR1 is MNHEY, CDR2 SVGAGI. The CDR3 runs 14 residues.

V usage is TRBV19 and J usage is TRBJ1-5; TRBD1 aligns across 10 bases. V lost 4 bases, J lost 0 bases, and 6 bases stayed unmatched. CDR1 and CDR2 from the germline V gene are LNHDA and SQIVND (reference sequence). This CDR3 spans 17 amino acids. As DNA, the CDR3 is TGTGCCAGTAGTACTGGGACAGGGGCTCTTAGCAATCAGCCCCAGCATTTT. It translates to CASSTGTGALSNQPQHF.

The chain recombines TRBV7-6 with TRBJ2-1; 16 bases are a match to TRBD2. CDR3 length: 19 residues. With V trimmed by 5 bases and J by 0 bases, 7 bases remained unmatched. CDR1 SGHVS and CDR2 FNYEAQ come from the germline V gene. The CDR3 DNA reads TGTGCCAGCAGCACCCCAGGGACTAGCGGGGGGGGCTCCTACAATGAGCAGTTCTTC. This encodes CASSTPGTSGGGSYNEQFF. The full variable domain, in which reference TRBV7-6 and TRBJ2-1 provide the parts outside the CDR3, is GAGVSQSPRYKVTKRGQDVALRCDPISGHVSLYWYRQALGQGPEFLTYFNYEAQQDKSGLPNDRFSAERPEGSISTLTIQRTEQRDSAMYRCASSTPGTSGGGSYNEQFFGPGTRLTVL.

This chain uses TRBV28 with TRBJ1-1; D may be TRBD1 (6 bases). Looked up from germline, CDR1 is MDHEN and CDR2 is SYDVKM. The CDR3 is made up of 14 amino acids. V shed 8 bases and J shed 6 bases, with 19 bases lying between them. CDR3 protein: CASLGEGVVAEAFF. The CDR3 bases are TGTGCCAGCCTCGGGGAGGGGGTGGTCGCTGAAGCTTTCTTT.

This clone was counted many times. This chain links TRBV27 with TRBJ2-7, with 7 bases fitting TRBD1. Unmatched junction bases numbered 9, after V lost 4 bases and J lost 6 bases. In germline, CDR1 is MNHEY, CDR2 SMNVEV (reference sequence). The CDR3 has 14 residues. The CDR3 sequence: CASSSIRQGVEQYF. The CDR3 DNA reads as TGTGCCAGCAGTTCAATAAGACAGGGTGTCGAGCAGTACTTC.

Points on this clone: Other DNA sequences in this sample translate to the same CDR3. The chain couples TRBV7-9 to TRBJ2-1; TRBD2 agrees at 11 bases. The V and J ends lost 3 bases and 6 bases, in that order; junction bases with no gene match: 1. Per the germline V gene, CDR1 is SEHNR and CDR2 is FQNEAQ (reference sequence). The CDR3 totals 14 residues. CDR3 amino acids: CASSFSGRGNEQFF. The CDR3, as DNA: TGTGCCAGCAGCTTTAGCGGGAGGGGCAATGAGCAGTTCTTC.

V usage is TRBV30 and J usage is TRBJ1-6; TRBD1 is a possible D gene (5 bases). Germline CDR1 reads GTSNPN; CDR2 reads SVGIG (reference sequence). The CDR3 is 11 amino acids. This CDR3 reads CAGGGNSPLHF. In nucleotides, the CDR3 is TGTGCGGGGGGGGGAAACTCACCCCTCCACTTT.

V usage is TRBV24-1 and J usage is TRBJ1-6; the D gene is possibly TRBD1 (6 bases). The CDR3 extends over 17 amino acids. The V and J ends lost 8 bases and 0 bases respectively, with 16 bases between them. Germline V gene lookup returns CDR1 KGHDR and CDR2 SFDVKD. The CDR3 here is CATTRHRESSYNSPLHF. In DNA, the CDR3 is TGTGCCACCACCCGGCACAGGGAAAGCTCCTATAATTCACCCCTCCACTTT.